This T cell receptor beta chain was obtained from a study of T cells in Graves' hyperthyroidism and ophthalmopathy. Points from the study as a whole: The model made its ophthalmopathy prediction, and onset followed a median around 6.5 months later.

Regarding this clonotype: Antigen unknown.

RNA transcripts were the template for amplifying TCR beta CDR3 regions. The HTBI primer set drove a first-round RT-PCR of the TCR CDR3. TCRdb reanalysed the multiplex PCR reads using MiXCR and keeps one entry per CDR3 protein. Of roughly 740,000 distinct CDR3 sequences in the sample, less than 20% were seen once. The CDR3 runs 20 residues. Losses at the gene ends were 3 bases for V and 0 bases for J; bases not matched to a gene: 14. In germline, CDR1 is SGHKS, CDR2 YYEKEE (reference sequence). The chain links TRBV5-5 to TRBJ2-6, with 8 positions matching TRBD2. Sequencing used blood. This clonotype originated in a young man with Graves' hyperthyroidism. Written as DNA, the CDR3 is TGTGCCAGCAGCTCCCCGGGGGGGGGAGGGCCAAGCTCTGGGGCCAACGTCCTGACTTTC. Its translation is CASSSPGGGGPSSGANVLTF. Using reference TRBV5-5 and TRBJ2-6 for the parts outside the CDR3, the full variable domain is DAGVTQSPTHLIKTRGQQVTLRCSPISGHKSVSWYQQVLGQGPQFIFQYYEKEERGRGNFPDRFSARQFPNYSSELNVNALLLGDSALYLCASSSPGGGGPSSGANVLTFGAGSRLTVL.